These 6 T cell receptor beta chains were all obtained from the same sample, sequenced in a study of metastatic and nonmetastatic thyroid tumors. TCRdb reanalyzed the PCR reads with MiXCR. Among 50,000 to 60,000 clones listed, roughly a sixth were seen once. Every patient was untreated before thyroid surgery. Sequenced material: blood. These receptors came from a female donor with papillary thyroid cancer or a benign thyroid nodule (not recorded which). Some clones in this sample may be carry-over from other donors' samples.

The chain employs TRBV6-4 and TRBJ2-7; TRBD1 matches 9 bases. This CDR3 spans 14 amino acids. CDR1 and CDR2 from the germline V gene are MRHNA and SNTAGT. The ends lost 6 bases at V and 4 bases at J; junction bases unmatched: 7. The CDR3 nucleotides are TGTGCCAGCAGGACACCGGGACAGGGATACGAGCAGTACTTC. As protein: CASRTPGQGYEQYF.

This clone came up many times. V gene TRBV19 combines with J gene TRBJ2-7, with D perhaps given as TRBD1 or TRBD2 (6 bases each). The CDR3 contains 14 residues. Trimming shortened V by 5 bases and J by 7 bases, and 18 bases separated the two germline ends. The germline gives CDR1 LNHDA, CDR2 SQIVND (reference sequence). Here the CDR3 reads CASSRSGEAWEQYF. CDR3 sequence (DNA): TGTGCCAGTAGTCGTTCAGGGGAGGCGTGGGAGCAGTACTTC.

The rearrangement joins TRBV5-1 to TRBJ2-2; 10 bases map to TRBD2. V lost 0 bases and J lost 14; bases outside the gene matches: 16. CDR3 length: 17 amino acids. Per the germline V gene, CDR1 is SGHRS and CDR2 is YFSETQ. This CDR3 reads CASSLGSLAGVTGYLFF. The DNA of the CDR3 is TGCGCCAGCAGCTTGGGCAGTCTAGCGGGAGTCACCGGGTATCTGTTTTTT.

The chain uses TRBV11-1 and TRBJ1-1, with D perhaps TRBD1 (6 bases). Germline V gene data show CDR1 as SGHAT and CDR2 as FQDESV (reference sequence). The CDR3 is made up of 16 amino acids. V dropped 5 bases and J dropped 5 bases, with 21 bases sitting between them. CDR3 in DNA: TGTGCCAGCAGCCTACCCAGTAACAGGGAATTAACTGAAGCTTTCTTT. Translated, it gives CASSLPSNRELTEAFF.

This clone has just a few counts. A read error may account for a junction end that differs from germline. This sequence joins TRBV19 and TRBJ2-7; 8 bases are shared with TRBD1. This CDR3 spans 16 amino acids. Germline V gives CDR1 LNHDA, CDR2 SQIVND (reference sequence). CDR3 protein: CASSIGTGRYAYEHYF. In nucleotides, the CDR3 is TGTGCCAGTAGTATCGGGACAGGTCGCTACGCCTACGAGCACTACTTC.

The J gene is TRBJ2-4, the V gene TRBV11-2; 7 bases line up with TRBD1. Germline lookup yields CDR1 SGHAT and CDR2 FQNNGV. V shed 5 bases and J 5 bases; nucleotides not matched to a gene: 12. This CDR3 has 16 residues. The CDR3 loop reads CASSRRTGGTQNIQYF. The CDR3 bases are TGTGCCAGCAGCCGACGGACAGGAGGAACCCAAAACATTCAGTACTTC.